The 9 T cell receptor beta chains listed next were all sequenced from one sample in a study of read filtering for tumor transcriptome and immune sequencing. This library used approximately 0.4 ug RNA and molecular barcoded adaptors spanning alpha/delta and beta/gamma chains. TCRdb re-analysed the reads in MiXCR, keeping a single row per CDR3 protein. The sample lists 60,000 or so distinct CDR3 sequences; around 19% were seen once. Material for sequencing was a population of CD138-negative cells sorted from bone marrow. These receptors were obtained from a donor older than 35 with multiple myeloma.

At least ten counts were recorded for this clonotype. The chain joins TRBV6-6 to TRBJ2-2, with 7 positions matching TRBD1. The V segment lost 5 bases and the J segment 7 bases; nucleotides outside the gene matches: 10. Germline V gene lookup returns CDR1 MNHNY and CDR2 SVGAGI (reference sequence). This CDR3 comprises 15 residues. The CDR3: CASSPRQGPGGELFF. The CDR3 DNA reads TGTGCCAGCAGTCCGCGACAGGGCCCGGGCGGGGAGCTGTTTTTT.

The count of this clonotype is one. Since a far larger clone is one base different, this is likely a read error. The chain uses TRBV6-2 or TRBV6-3 and TRBJ2-1, with D hard to call. Germline V lookup: CDR1 MNHEY, CDR2 SVGEGT. The CDR3 extends over 14 amino acids. CDR3 residues: CASAVSLSYNKQFF. CDR3 coding DNA: TGTGCCAGCGCGGTGTCTCTATCCTACAATAAGCAGTTCTTC.

A few counts support this clonotype. No conserved phenylalanine or tryptophan is present at the end of the CDR3, so a read error is the likely explanation. It is unclear where the CDR3 begins or ends on the DNA, so no DNA is shown, and the CDR3 is as TCRdb lists it. The V gene is TRBV7-2, the J gene TRBJ2-3; the DNA was not used to check the table's D call, TRBD2. The CDR3 contains 13 residues when both ends are counted. The V gene's germline CDR1 is SGHTA and CDR2 FQGNSA. This CDR3 is CASSPDPTSGRSV.

This clonotype was observed at least ten times. The V call is TRBV6-1, the J call TRBJ2-1; the D is unclear. The V end was cut by 4 bases, the J end by 0 bases, with 7 bases between. CDR1 and CDR2 from the germline V gene are MNHNS and SASEGT. The CDR3 runs to 14 residues. Here the CDR3 reads CASSGISSYNEQFF. CDR3 in DNA: TGTGCCAGCAGTGGAATAAGCTCCTACAATGAGCAGTTCTTC.

This clonotype was recorded a few times. The V gene is TRBV11-2, the J gene TRBJ1-1; D gene uncertain. This CDR3 comprises 14 residues. The germline V gene has CDR1 SGHAT and CDR2 FQNNGV. V was clipped by 0 bases and J by 0 bases, with 5 bases between them. The CDR3 DNA sequence: TGTGCCAGCAGCTTAGAGAGGCTGAACACTGAAGCTTTCTTT. Translating gives CASSLERLNTEAFF.

This clonotype was recorded at least ten times. V usage is TRBV28 and J usage is TRBJ2-2; D ambiguous. Germline assignment: CDR1 MDHEN and CDR2 SYDVKM. The germline V and J ends were trimmed by 4 bases and 6 bases, with 12 bases remaining between them. The CDR3 has 14 residues. The CDR3 reads CASSSPLSPGELFF. The CDR3 region has the DNA TGTGCCAGCAGTTCCCCCCTCTCCCCCGGGGAGCTGTTTTTT. The full variable domain, with the rest looked up from reference TRBV28 and TRBJ2-2, is DVKVTQSSRYLVKRTGEKVFLECVQDMDHENMFWYRQDPGLGLRLIYFSYDVKMKEKGDIPEGYSVSREKKERFSLILESASTNQTSMYLCASSSPLSPGELFFGEGSRLTVL.

This clonotype has at least ten counts. The chain uses TRBV7-2 and TRBJ1-5, with D unclear. The CDR3 runs 14 residues. Germline-derived CDR1 and CDR2 are SGHTA and FQGNSA. The V end was cut by 5 bases, the J end by 6 bases, with 14 bases between. CDR3 in amino acids: CASSKYNMGQPQHF. CDR3 nucleotide sequence: TGTGCCAGCAGCAAATACAATATGGGTCAGCCCCAGCATTTT.

This clonotype has at least ten counts. The chain is built from TRBV11-2 and TRBJ2-1; maybe TRBD2 (5 bases). The germline V and J ends were trimmed by 0 bases and 7 bases, with 10 bases remaining between them. CDR3 length: 14 amino acids. CDR1 and CDR2 (germline): SGHAT, FQNNGV. Written as DNA, the CDR3 is TGTGCCAGCAGCTTAGAGGGAGTGAGGAATGAGCAGTTCTTC. Residues: CASSLEGVRNEQFF.

The CDR3 DNA follows: TGCGCCAGCAGCTTGGGACTAGCGGGAGCGGCAGATACGCAGTATTTT. This translates into CASSLGLAGAADTQYF. The chain combines TRBV5-1 with TRBJ2-3; TRBD2 aligns across 12 bases. Germline V lookup: CDR1 SGHRS, CDR2 YFSETQ. The length of the CDR3 is 16 residues. Trimming at V came to 0 bases and at J to 4 bases, leaving 3 bases not matched to a gene.